This T cell receptor beta chain was recorded in a study of identical twins. Study observations and caveats: Compared with models, monozygotic twins showed more out-of-frame TCR alpha sharing.

Each cDNA held unique molecular identifiers, and template switching gave it a universal primer site. MiXCR was run by TCRdb on the 5' RACE reads, yielding one entry per CDR3 protein. Among 420,000 or so distinct CDR3 sequences listed, about 18% were seen once. The V and J ends lost 0 bases and 5 bases, in that order; junction bases with no gene match: 2. This CDR3 has 14 residues. CDR1 is LGHNA and CDR2 is YNFKEQ in the germline V gene. Details on this clonotype: The antigen is unknown.

The sample comprised naive T cells sorted from blood. This clonotype originated in a man aged 45-65 years in good health. V usage is TRBV4-2 and J usage is TRBJ2-5; 8 bases fit TRBD2. The CDR3 sequence: CASSQEGGRETQYF. CDR3 bases: TGTGCCAGCAGCCAAGAAGGCGGGAGGGAGACCCAGTACTTC.